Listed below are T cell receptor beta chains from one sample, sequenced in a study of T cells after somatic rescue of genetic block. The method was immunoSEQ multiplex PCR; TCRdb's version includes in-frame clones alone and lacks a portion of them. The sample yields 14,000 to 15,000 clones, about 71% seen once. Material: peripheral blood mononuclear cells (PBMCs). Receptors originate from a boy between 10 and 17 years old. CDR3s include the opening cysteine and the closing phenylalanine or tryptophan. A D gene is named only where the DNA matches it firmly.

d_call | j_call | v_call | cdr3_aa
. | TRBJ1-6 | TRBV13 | CASSFYPGANNSPLHF
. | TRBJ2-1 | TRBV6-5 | CASSYSGAPNEQFF
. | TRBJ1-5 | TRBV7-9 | CASSLVGANQPQHF
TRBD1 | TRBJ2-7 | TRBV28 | CASSPTGENGQYF
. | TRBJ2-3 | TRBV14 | CASSQGWGSTDTQYF
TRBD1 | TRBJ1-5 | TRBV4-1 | CASRQLLFPGQVNQPQHF
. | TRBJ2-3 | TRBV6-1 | CATTRPGISTDTQYF
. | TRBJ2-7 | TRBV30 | CAWSVSYSYEQYF
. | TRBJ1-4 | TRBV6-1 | CASSVDSTNEKLFF
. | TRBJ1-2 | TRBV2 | CASIPRWGDHGYTF